This passage covers 12 T cell receptor beta chains from one sample sequenced in a study of OX40 agonist ivuxolimab in advanced cancers. Assay: immunoSEQ multiplex PCR; the TCRdb copy retains only in-frame clones and omits some. This table holds more than 100,000 clones, 85% to 90% found once. The sample here was CD4+ or CD8+ T cells sorted from blood, taken in a trial of the OX40 agonist ivuxolimab. Receptors were obtained from an adult with an advanced solid tumor such as melanoma, head and neck, liver or kidney cancer.

The V call is TRBV10-3, the J call TRBJ1-2; TRBD1 aligns across 7 bases. Germline CDR1 ENHRY, CDR2 SYGVKD. Trimming took 7 bases from V and 8 from J; bases not matched to a gene: 10. The CDR3 totals 13 residues. The CDR3 coding sequence is TGTGCCATCATGGGAGGGGGCGCGTCCGGCTACACCTTC. The encoded protein is CAIMGGGASGYTF.

V and J are TRBV30 and TRBJ2-5; 7 nucleotides match TRBD2. CDR1 GTSNPN and CDR2 SVGIG come from the germline V gene (reference sequence). This CDR3 contains 15 residues. The J segment lost 4 bases and the V segment lost 0 bases, leaving 8 bases of the junction unmatched. CDR3 nucleotide sequence: TGTGCCTGGAGTGTAACCCACGGGGGGACAGAGACCCAGTACTTC. This codes for CAWSVTHGGTETQYF. Drawing the rest from reference TRBV30 and TRBJ2-5, the complete variable domain is SQTIHQWPATLVQPVGSPLSLECTVEGTSNPNLYWYRQAAGRGLQLLFYSVGIGQISSEVPQNLSASRPQDRQFILSSKKLLLSDSGFYLCAWSVTHGGTETQYFGPGTRLLVL.

The chain uses TRBV14 and TRBJ1-1; tentatively, D is TRBD1 (6 bases). The CDR3 runs 15 residues. Between the trimmed V and J ends, which lost 3 bases and 2 bases, there was a span of 13 bases. Per the germline V gene, CDR1 is SGHDN and CDR2 is FVKESK. The CDR3 region has the DNA TGTGCCAGCAGCCATGAAGGACAGACAAACACTGAAGCTTTCTTT. Its translation: CASSHEGQTNTEAFF.

This clone was seen a single time. The gene calls are TRBV11-3 and TRBJ2-6; no reliable D call. The V end lost 3 bases, the J end lost 1 base, and 1 base lay between the germline ends. CDR3 length: 13 residues. CDR1 and CDR2 (germline): SGHNT, YENEEA. The CDR3 DNA reads as TGTGCCAGCAGCTTTTCTGGGGCCAACGTCCTGACTTTC. Translated: CASSFSGANVLTF.

This clone was picked up a small number of times. The CDR3 DNA follows: TGTGCCTGGTACCTTCCGGGACGGGGTAATGAAAAACTGTTTTTT. It specifies CAWYLPGRGNEKLFF. V gene TRBV30 combines with J gene TRBJ1-4; weak D call: TRBD1 (5 bases). Looked up from germline, CDR1 is GTSNPN and CDR2 is SVGIG (reference sequence). The CDR3 covers 15 residues. Trimming removed 5 bases from V and 4 bases from J, with 17 bases in between.

The rearrangement uses TRBV5-1 and TRBJ2-5; 8 positions match TRBD2. Per the germline V gene, CDR1 is SGHRS and CDR2 is YFSETQ. J gave up 3 bases and V 4 bases, and 5 bases lay outside the gene matches. The CDR3 has 14 residues. This CDR3 is CASSPWRGEETQYF. The CDR3 DNA sequence: TGCGCCAGCAGCCCCTGGCGGGGGGAAGAGACCCAGTACTTC.

This clone was seen only a few times. V is TRBV28 and J is TRBJ1-5; 8 bases agree with TRBD1. Germline V gene lookup returns CDR1 MDHEN and CDR2 SYDVKM. The CDR3 is 14 residues long. V was clipped by 6 bases and J by 7 bases; unmatched bases: 8. The DNA of the CDR3 is TGTGCCAGCAGCTCAGGACAGGGAGGGCAGCCCCAGCATTTT. Protein sequence: CASSSGQGGQPQHF.

This clone was seen a single time. The chain links TRBV7-2 to TRBJ2-7, with D perhaps being TRBD1 or TRBD2 (6 bases each). The CDR3 has 16 residues. V was shortened by 1 base and J by 4 bases, with 17 bases between the two germline ends. The germline gives CDR1 SGHTA, CDR2 FQGNSA. Here the CDR3 DNA reads TGTGCCAGCAGCTTAGTTTTCTACGGGGGCAGTTACGAGCAGTACTTC. The encoded protein is CASSLVFYGGSYEQYF.

The CDR3 sequence is CASSFGRANGYTF. DNA for the CDR3: TGTGCCAGCAGCTTTGGCAGGGCCAATGGCTACACCTTC. The chain is built from TRBV5-5 and TRBJ1-2, with D possibly TRBD1 on 5 matching bases. The CDR3 is 13 amino acids. Germline CDR1 and CDR2: SGHKS and YYEKEE (reference sequence). Trimming stripped 2 bases from V and 6 bases from J, with 11 bases between. The full variable domain, in which reference TRBV5-5 and TRBJ1-2 provide the parts outside the CDR3, is DAGVTQSPTHLIKTRGQQVTLRCSPISGHKSVSWYQQVLGQGPQFIFQYYEKEERGRGNFPDRFSARQFPNYSSELNVNALLLGDSALYLCASSFGRANGYTFGSGTRLTVV.

This chain connects TRBV11-2 to TRBJ1-5; TRBD1 aligns across 9 bases. V lost 2 bases to trimming and J lost 4 bases; unmatched junction nucleotides: 3. CDR1 is SGHAT, CDR2 FQNNGV, per germline. The CDR3 is made up of 15 amino acids. CDR3 residues: CASSLSGTGNQPQHF. As DNA, the CDR3 is TGTGCCAGCAGCTTATCAGGGACAGGGAATCAGCCCCAGCATTTT.

The CDR3 reads CASSLPGTGGGNIQYF. CDR3 nucleotide sequence: TGTGCCAGCAGCCTGCCCGGGACAGGGGGTGGAAACATTCAGTACTTC. The V call is TRBV14, the J call TRBJ2-4, with 11 bases fitting TRBD1. In germline, CDR1 is SGHDN, CDR2 FVKESK. With V trimmed by 4 bases and J by 6 bases, 8 bases remained unmatched. The CDR3 totals 16 residues.

The rearrangement uses TRBV28 and TRBJ1-5; no firm D call. Trimming left V 2 bases short and J 7 bases short, with 3 bases between. CDR1 is MDHEN and CDR2 is SYDVKM in the germline V gene. This CDR3 is 11 amino acids long. The CDR3 DNA reads as TGTGCCAGCAGTTTAGGGCAGCCCCAGCATTTT. This sequence encodes CASSLGQPQHF.